The TCR beta chain described here comes from a study of shared clonotypes between healthy human individuals. The study's findings and limits: Generally, estimated richness proved larger in naive subsets than it did in memory subsets.

Note on this clone: Antigen unknown.

The CDR3 is 15 amino acids. V gave up 5 bases and J gave up 3 bases, with 16 bases separating them. The germline CDR1 and CDR2 sequences are LNHDA and SQIVND (reference sequence). The data were produced by immunoSEQ multiplex PCR, yet TCRdb's version contains in-frame clones alone and is incomplete. The data show around 1.9 million clones, 93% seen once. As defined, naive CD8 cells were CD45RO-negative and positively selected for CCR7, with terminally differentiated effector memory CD45RA+ cells excluded. This TCR was recovered from a man in his late teens or twenties in good health. Some clones in this sample may be carry-over from other donors' samples. The sequenced sample consisted of naive CD8+ T cells from PBMCs. The rearrangement uses TRBV19 and TRBJ1-1, with D hard to call. This CDR3 reads CASSPPWAGDTEAFF. DNA for the CDR3: TGTGCCAGTAGTCCCCCTTGGGCTGGGGACACTGAAGCTTTCTTT.